These 25 T cell receptor beta chains were all obtained from the same sample, sequenced in a study of blood T cells in healthy people across ages. The use of a sample-barcoded 5' primer and a J-beta primer mix characterized a second PCR of roughly 6 to 12 cycles. Using its own MiXCR run on the 5' RACE reads, TCRdb lists one record per CDR3 protein. Of fewer than 1 million distinct CDR3 sequences listed, 44% are singletons. Source material: blood. The source of these receptors is a man between 60 and 75 years old in good health.

The chain employs TRBV2 and TRBJ2-1; 8 bases map to TRBD2. Looked up from germline, CDR1 is SNHLY and CDR2 is FYNNEI. The CDR3 runs to 13 residues. J gave up 7 bases and V 6 bases, and 5 bases lay outside the gene matches. CDR3 residues: CASRRGATNEQFF. The CDR3 DNA sequence: TGTGCCAGCAGGCGGGGGGCCACTAATGAGCAGTTCTTC.

This clonotype was seen many times. The rearrangement joins TRBV6-1 to TRBJ2-5; possible D gene TRBD1, 6 bases. The CDR3 is made up of 13 amino acids. Germline CDR1 and CDR2: MNHNS and SASEGT. V shed 5 bases and J shed 2 bases, with 9 bases lying between them. The DNA of the CDR3 is TGTGCCAGCAGTAAAGGACAGCAAGAGACCCAGTACTTC. Translation: CASSKGQQETQYF.

V usage is TRBV20-1 and J usage is TRBJ2-7; TRBD1 matches at 7 bases. V lost 4 bases to trimming and J lost 1 base; unmatched junction nucleotides: 4. The germline V gene has CDR1 DFQATT and CDR2 SNEGSKA (reference sequence). This CDR3 has 13 residues. The CDR3 DNA sequence: TGCAGTGCTATACCGGGACAGTCCTACGAGCAGTACTTC. Translated, it gives CSAIPGQSYEQYF.

The gene calls are TRBV20-1 and TRBJ2-1; 13 bases fit TRBD2. The J call may be faulty, since TRBJ2-7 better matches the DNA end. The CDR3 length is 17 residues. CDR1 is DFQATT and CDR2 is SNEGSKA in the germline V gene (reference sequence). In nucleotides, the CDR3 is TGCAGTGCTGAGGGACTAGCGGGGACAGCTTCCTACAATGAGCAGTACTTC. Amino acids: CSAEGLAGTASYNEQYF.

The chain is built from TRBV4-3 and TRBJ2-5; the D is unclear. The CDR3 consists of 16 residues. V was trimmed by 2 bases and J by 3 bases, leaving 16 bases between them. Germline V lookup: CDR1 LGHNA, CDR2 YSLEER. CDR3: CASSQFVNQPKETQYF. CDR3 nucleotide sequence: TGCGCCAGCAGCCAATTTGTAAACCAACCAAAAGAGACCCAGTACTTC.

This sequence joins TRBV5-1 and TRBJ2-4, with D perhaps TRBD1 or TRBD2 (5 bases each). CDR1 and CDR2 (germline): SGHRS, YFSETQ. V was trimmed by 4 bases and J by 8 bases, leaving 19 bases between them. There are 15 residues in the CDR3. The CDR3 DNA reads TGCGCCAGCAGCCCCCTGGTCCGTGGGACGGACATTCAGTACTTC. This codes for CASSPLVRGTDIQYF.

This clonotype was observed a single time. This chain links TRBV3-1 with TRBJ2-7, with 7 bases identical to TRBD1. Germline CDR1 reads LGHDT; CDR2 reads YNNKEL (reference sequence). The CDR3 loop spans 14 amino acids. Trimming at V came to 5 bases and at J to 4 bases, leaving 8 bases not matched to a gene. The CDR3 DNA follows: TGTGCCAGCAGCTTCCGGGACAGAATATACGAGCAGTACTTC. Translating gives CASSFRDRIYEQYF.

The CDR3 here is CASSLAFGFAAYGYTF. The CDR3 DNA reads as TGTGCCAGCAGTTTAGCGTTTGGGTTCGCTGCCTATGGCTACACCTTC. V and J are TRBV12-3 or TRBV12-4 and TRBJ1-2; D gene ambiguous. The CDR3 has 16 amino acids. Trimming took 0 bases from V and 4 from J, leaving 15 bases between them.

The chain combines TRBV4-1 with TRBJ2-1; 10 nucleotides agree with TRBD2. J gave up 5 bases and V 0 bases, and 7 bases lay outside the gene matches. CDR3 size: 17 residues. Germline lookup yields CDR1 MGHRA and CDR2 YSYEKL. CDR3 nucleotide sequence: TGCGCCAGCAGCCAAGATCGGAAAACTAGCGGGGACAATGAGCAGTTCTTC. Translation: CASSQDRKTSGDNEQFF.

This chain connects TRBV5-6 to TRBJ2-4; D remains unclear. Trimming shortened V by 3 bases and J by 7 bases, and 8 bases separated the two germline ends. Germline V lookup: CDR1 SGHDT, CDR2 YYEEEE. There are 12 residues in the CDR3. CDR3: CASSWGINIQYF. The CDR3 DNA follows: TGTGCCAGCAGCTGGGGAATCAACATTCAGTACTTC.

V and J are TRBV6-1 and TRBJ2-7; no reliable D call. From germline, CDR1 is MNHNS and CDR2 SASEGT. CDR3 size: 15 residues. V lost 4 bases and J lost 7, with 20 bases in between. CDR3: CASSANSGSYNEQYF. CDR3 bases: TGTGCCAGCAGTGCCAACTCGGGCTCCTACAATGAGCAGTACTTC.

This clonotype was found a few times. This chain connects TRBV29-1 to TRBJ1-2, with 9 bases lining up with TRBD1. CDR1 is SQVTM, CDR2 ANQGSEA, per germline. CDR3 length equals 16 residues. Losses at the gene ends were 1 base for V and 4 bases for J; bases not matched to a gene: 10. The CDR3 region has the DNA TGCAGCGTTGAAGGGAGGACAGGGGCATTAAGCTATGGCTACACCTTC. It codes for CSVEGRTGALSYGYTF.

As regards this clonotype: A read error is possible here, since a much larger clone lies one base away. The chain uses TRBV7-2 and TRBJ2-5; D tentatively reads TRBD1 or TRBD2 (5 bases each). Per the germline V gene, CDR1 is SGHTA and CDR2 is FQGNSA. This CDR3 is 15 amino acids long. V lost 5 bases, J lost 2 bases, and 15 bases lay in between. Here the CDR3 DNA reads TGTGCCAGCAGCCCCAACGAGGGGCGGCAAGAGACCCAGTACTTC. This translates into CASSPNEGRQETQYF.

The V call is TRBV29-1, the J call TRBJ2-6; D perhaps matches TRBD2 (5 bases). The length of the CDR3 is 13 residues. V was clipped by 7 bases and J by 3 bases, with 10 bases between them. Germline V gene sequence: CDR1 SQVTM, CDR2 ANQGSEA. CDR3 DNA: TGCAGCGCAACGGGGTTTGGGGCCAACGTCCTGACTTTC. Its translation is CSATGFGANVLTF.

The CDR3 DNA reads as TGTGCCAGCTCTATCGGGACGGATACTTATGGCTACACCTTC. Its protein product is CASSIGTDTYGYTF. This chain connects TRBV18 to TRBJ1-2, with TRBD1 as a possible D gene (5 bases). Germline V CDR1 and CDR2: KGHSH, LQKENI. The CDR3 sequence is 14 residues long. V lost 6 bases to trimming and J lost 5 bases, with 16 bases between them.

A word on this clonotype: Just one base apart from a much larger clone, this may be a read error. This rearrangement joins TRBV20-1 to TRBJ2-5; possible D gene TRBD1, 6 bases. The last part of the DNA fits TRBJ2-1 better; the J call may be wrong. The germline CDR1 and CDR2 sequences are DFQATT and SNEGSKA (reference sequence). This CDR3 is 15 amino acids long. CDR3 bases: TGCAGTGCTAGACGAGGACAGTTCGGGCAAGAGACCCAGTTCTTC. Protein product: CSARRGQFGQETQFF.

The V and J genes are TRBV7-9 and TRBJ2-2; 8 positions match TRBD2. From germline, CDR1 is SEHNR and CDR2 FQNEAQ (reference sequence). Losses at the gene ends were 7 bases for V and 4 bases for J; bases not matched to a gene: 11. CDR3 length equals 16 residues. The CDR3 coding sequence is TGTGCCAGCACCCTTTTATCGGGGGGGGCCACCGGGGAGCTGTTTTTT. Its translation: CASTLLSGGATGELFF.

This clonotype has more than one count but fewer than ten. The rearrangement links TRBV7-2 to TRBJ2-1; D might be TRBD2 (6 bases). Looked up from germline, CDR1 is SGHTA and CDR2 is FQGNSA. V lost 1 base, J lost 6 bases, and 10 bases lay in between. CDR3 size: 14 residues. The CDR3: CASSLVGGANEQFF. DNA for the CDR3: TGTGCCAGCAGCTTAGTCGGGGGAGCCAATGAGCAGTTCTTC.

The chain recombines TRBV27 with TRBJ1-1; no firm D call. Trimming pared 3 bases from V and 4 bases from J, leaving 9 bases between. The CDR3 is made up of 13 amino acids. In germline, CDR1 is MNHEY, CDR2 SMNVEV (reference sequence). CDR3 coding DNA: TGTGCCAGCAGTTTTCTCCTAGGCACTGAAGCTTTCTTT. It codes for CASSFLLGTEAFF.

The chain uses TRBV20-1 and TRBJ2-7, with D perhaps matching TRBD1 or TRBD2 (6 bases each). The CDR3 runs 15 residues. V gave up 3 bases and J gave up 2 bases, with 17 bases separating them. Germline-derived CDR1 and CDR2 are DFQATT and SNEGSKA (reference sequence). Written as DNA, the CDR3 is TGCAGTGCTAGTGGGGTAGGGGGGACCACCTACGAGCAGTACTTC. Encoded protein: CSASGVGGTTYEQYF.

This clonotype was recorded a few times. The gene calls are TRBV20-1 and TRBJ1-1; possible D gene TRBD1, 5 bases. Per the germline V gene, CDR1 is DFQATT and CDR2 is SNEGSKA (reference sequence). The CDR3 runs to 16 residues. V gave up 1 base and J gave up 3 bases, with 18 bases separating them. This CDR3 reads CSARGGRGLRDTEAFF. The CDR3 nucleotides are TGCAGTGCTAGAGGGGGCCGGGGACTCAGGGACACTGAAGCTTTCTTT.

Concerning this clonotype itself: A much larger clone lies a single base off, so this may be a read error. This chain connects TRBV29-1 to TRBJ2-6; no clear D gene. Germline CDR1 reads SQVTM; CDR2 reads ANQGSEA. The CDR3 is made up of 14 amino acids. Trimming removed 3 bases at V and 3 bases at J, with 9 bases between. The CDR3 DNA reads as TGCAGCGTTGATAGGGCAAGTGGGGCCAACGTCCTGACTTTC. Amino acid sequence: CSVDRASGANVLTF.

This clonotype was detected a few times. The chain couples TRBV4-2 to TRBJ2-5; TRBD1 matches at 7 bases. CDR1 LGHNA and CDR2 YNFKEQ come from the germline V gene. J lost 3 bases, V lost 1 base, and 8 bases had no gene match. The CDR3 runs to 16 residues. CDR3 bases: TGTGCCAGCAGCCAAGCGACCGGGACAGAAGAAGAGACCCAGTACTTC. Protein: CASSQATGTEEETQYF.

This clonotype occurred once. This chain joins TRBV6-5 and TRBJ1-2; possibly TRBD1 for D (5 bases). Germline V gene sequence: CDR1 MNHEY, CDR2 SVGAGI. The CDR3 extends over 16 amino acids. V gave up 2 bases and J gave up 0 bases, with 13 bases separating them. CDR3 region: CASSYNDGGTNYGYTF. CDR3 bases: TGTGCCAGCAGTTACAACGACGGGGGGACTAACTATGGCTACACCTTC.

V usage is TRBV7-2 and J usage is TRBJ2-7, with D hard to call. Germline lookup yields CDR1 SGHTA and CDR2 FQGNSA. Trimming took 5 bases from V and 2 from J, leaving 10 bases between them. The CDR3 extends over 13 amino acids. CDR3 sequence (DNA): TGTGCCAGCAGCCATAGATCCCCCTACGAGCAGTACTTC. Translating it yields CASSHRSPYEQYF.